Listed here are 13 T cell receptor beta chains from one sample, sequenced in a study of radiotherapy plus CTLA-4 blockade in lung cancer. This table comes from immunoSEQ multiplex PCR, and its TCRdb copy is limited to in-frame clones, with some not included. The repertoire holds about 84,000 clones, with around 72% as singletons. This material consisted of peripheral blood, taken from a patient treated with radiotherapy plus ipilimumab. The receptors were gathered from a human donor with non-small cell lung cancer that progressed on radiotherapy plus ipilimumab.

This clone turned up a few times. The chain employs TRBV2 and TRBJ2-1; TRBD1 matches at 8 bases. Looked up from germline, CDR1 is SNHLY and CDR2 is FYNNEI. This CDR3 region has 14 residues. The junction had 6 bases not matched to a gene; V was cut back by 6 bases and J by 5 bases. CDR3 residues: CASRGGTGNNEQFF. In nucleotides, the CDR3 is TGTGCCAGCAGAGGGGGGACAGGAAACAATGAGCAGTTCTTC.

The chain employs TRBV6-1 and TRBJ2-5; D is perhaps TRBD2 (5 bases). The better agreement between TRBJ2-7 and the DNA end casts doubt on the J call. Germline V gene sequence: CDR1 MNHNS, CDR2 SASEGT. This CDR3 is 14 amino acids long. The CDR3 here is CATLNRGIAYEQYF. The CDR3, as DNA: TGTGCCACCTTGAACCGGGGAATCGCCTACGAGCAGTACTTC.

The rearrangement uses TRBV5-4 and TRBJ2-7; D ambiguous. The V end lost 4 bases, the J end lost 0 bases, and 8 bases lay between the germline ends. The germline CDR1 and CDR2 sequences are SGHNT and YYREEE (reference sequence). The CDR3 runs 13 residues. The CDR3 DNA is TGTGCCAGCAGCCTTCCGCACTCCTACGAGCAGTACTTC. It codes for CASSLPHSYEQYF.

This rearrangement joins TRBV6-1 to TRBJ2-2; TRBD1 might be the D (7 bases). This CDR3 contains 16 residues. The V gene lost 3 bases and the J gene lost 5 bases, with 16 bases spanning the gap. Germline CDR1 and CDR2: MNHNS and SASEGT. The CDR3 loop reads CASSEYGGGWTGELFF. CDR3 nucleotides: TGTGCCAGCAGTGAGTACGGAGGGGGCTGGACCGGGGAGCTGTTTTTT.

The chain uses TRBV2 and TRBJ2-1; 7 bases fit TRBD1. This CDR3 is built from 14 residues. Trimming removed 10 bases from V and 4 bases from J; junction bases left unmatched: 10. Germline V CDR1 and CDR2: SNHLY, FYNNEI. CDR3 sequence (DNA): TGTGCCAACACAGGGGCTAAGCGGTACAATGAGCAGTTCTTC. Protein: CANTGAKRYNEQFF.

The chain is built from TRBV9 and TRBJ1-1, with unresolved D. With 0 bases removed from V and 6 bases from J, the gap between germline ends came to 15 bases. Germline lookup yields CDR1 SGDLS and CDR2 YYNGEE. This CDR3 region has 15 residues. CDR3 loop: CASSVEPFGQAEAFF. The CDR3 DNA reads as TGTGCCAGCAGCGTAGAGCCCTTTGGGCAGGCTGAAGCTTTCTTT.

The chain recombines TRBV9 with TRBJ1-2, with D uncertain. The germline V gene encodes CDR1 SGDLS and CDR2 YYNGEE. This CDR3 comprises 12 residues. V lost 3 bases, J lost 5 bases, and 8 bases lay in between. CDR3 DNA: TGTGCCAGCAGCGATACGGGGTATGGCTACACCTTC. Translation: CASSDTGYGYTF. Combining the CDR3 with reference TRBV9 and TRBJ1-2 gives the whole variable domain DSGVTQTPKHLITATGQRVTLRCSPRSGDLSVYWYQQSLDQGLQFLIQYYNGEERAKGNILERFSAQQFPDLHSELNLSSLELGDSALYFCASSDTGYGYTFGSGTRLTVV.

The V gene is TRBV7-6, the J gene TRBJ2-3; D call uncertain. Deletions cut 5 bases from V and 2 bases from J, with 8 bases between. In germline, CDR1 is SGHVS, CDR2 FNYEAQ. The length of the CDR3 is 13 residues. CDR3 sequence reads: CASSPLPTDTQYF. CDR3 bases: TGTGCCAGCAGCCCCCTTCCCACAGATACGCAGTATTTT. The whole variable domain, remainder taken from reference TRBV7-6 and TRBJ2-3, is GAGVSQSPRYKVTKRGQDVALRCDPISGHVSLYWYRQALGQGPEFLTYFNYEAQQDKSGLPNDRFSAERPEGSISTLTIQRTEQRDSAMYRCASSPLPTDTQYFGPGTRLTVL.

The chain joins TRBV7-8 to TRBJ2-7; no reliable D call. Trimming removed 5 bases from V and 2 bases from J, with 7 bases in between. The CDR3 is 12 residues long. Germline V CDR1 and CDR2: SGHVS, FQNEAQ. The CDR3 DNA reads TGTGCCAGCAGCCTCACTACCTACGAGCAGTACTTC. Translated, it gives CASSLTTYEQYF.

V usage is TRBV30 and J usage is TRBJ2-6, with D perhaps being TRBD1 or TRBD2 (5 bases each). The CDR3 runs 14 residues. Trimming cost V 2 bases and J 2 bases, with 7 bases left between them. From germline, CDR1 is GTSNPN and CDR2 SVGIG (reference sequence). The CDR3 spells CAWSLGAGANVLTF. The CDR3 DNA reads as TGTGCCTGGAGTTTGGGGGCTGGGGCCAACGTCCTGACTTTC.

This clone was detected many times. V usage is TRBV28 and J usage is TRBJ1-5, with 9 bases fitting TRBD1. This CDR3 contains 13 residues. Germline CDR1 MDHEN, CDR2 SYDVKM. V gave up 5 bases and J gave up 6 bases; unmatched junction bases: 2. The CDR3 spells CASSVQGAQPQHF. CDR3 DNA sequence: TGTGCCAGCAGTGTACAGGGGGCTCAGCCCCAGCATTTT.

The CDR3 reads CASSYQGAMNTEAFF. DNA of the CDR3: TGTGCCAGCAGTTACCAGGGTGCCATGAACACTGAAGCTTTCTTT. The rearrangement joins TRBV6-5 to TRBJ1-1; a weak D match, TRBD1 (5 bases). CDR1 and CDR2 (germline): MNHEY, SVGAGI. The CDR3 length is 15 residues. Between the trimmed V and J ends, which lost 2 bases and 0 bases, there was a span of 10 bases.

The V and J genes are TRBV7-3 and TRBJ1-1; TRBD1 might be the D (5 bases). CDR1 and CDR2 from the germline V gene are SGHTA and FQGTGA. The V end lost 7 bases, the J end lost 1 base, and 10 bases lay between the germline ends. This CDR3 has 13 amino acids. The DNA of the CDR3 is TGTGCCAGCAAGTTTGGACAGAACACTGAAGCTTTCTTT. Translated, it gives CASKFGQNTEAFF.